These T cell receptor beta chains were read from a single sample in a study of cytomegalovirus exposure and HLA in healthy donors. The method was immunoSEQ multiplex PCR; TCRdb's version includes in-frame clones alone and lacks a portion of them. The sample lists roughly 120,000 clones; about 79% were seen once. The specimen sequenced was PBMCs. Receptors were obtained from a man aged 45-60 years in good health and CMV-seronegative. Both conserved end residues are trimmed from each CDR3. The D gene is left open where the match is weak.

TRBD1 | TRBJ2-3 | TRBV7-9 | ASSAQGGGTDTQY
NA | TRBJ1-2 | TRBV2 | ASSDMARDGYT
NA | TRBJ1-4 | TRBV6-1 | ASSESTGYGNEKLF
NA | TRBJ1-4 | TRBV5-1 | ASSLEPKRVYGEKLF
NA | TRBJ2-7 | TRBV7-2 | ASSLASGLAYEQY
TRBD2 | TRBJ2-1 | TRBV10-1 | ASPDGGAERYNEQF
TRBD1 | TRBJ1-2 | TRBV5-1 | ASSVTGDGYGYT
NA | TRBJ2-5 | TRBV6-1 | ASSVGLQGGFQETQY
TRBD2 | TRBJ2-1 | TRBV10-3 | AIRLSGGALGEQF
NA | TRBJ2-5 | TRBV5-6 | ASRVGLETQY
TRBD2 | TRBJ2-1 | TRBV6-4 | ARRRLAASSYNEQF
NA | TRBJ2-7 | TRBV6-5 | ASSQRQGYEQY
NA | TRBJ1-5 | TRBV5-1 | ASSLAGQTFQPQH
NA | TRBJ2-3 | TRBV6-1 | ASSEGAGDRDTQY
TRBD1 | TRBJ1-1 | TRBV6-1 | ASILARGTEAF
TRBD2 | TRBJ2-1 | TRBV7-8 | ASSPRLAVNEQF
NA | TRBJ1-3 | TRBV2 | ASNSISGNTIY
NA | TRBJ2-1 | TRBV7-2 | ASSPEADNNEQF
NA | TRBJ1-4 | TRBV5-8 | ASSFGEDRANEKLF
NA | TRBJ2-2 | TRBV5-4 | ASSPTLPSVVTGELF
TRBD2 | TRBJ2-1 | TRBV4-1 | ASSQGLGGGLSSYNEQF
NA | TRBJ2-3 | TRBV6-5 | ASSSYTDTQY
NA | TRBJ1-2 | TRBV18 | ASSTGTHGYT
TRBD1 | TRBJ2-1 | TRBV11-2 | ASSPPGQEGEQF
NA | TRBJ2-1 | TRBV2 | ASSETVTQANEQF